This is a list of T cell receptor beta chains from one sample in a study of cytomegalovirus exposure and HLA in healthy donors. Produced via immunoSEQ multiplex PCR; TCRdb's table is partial and in-frame only. The repertoire holds more than 110,000 clones, with roughly 70% as singletons. The sequencing input was PBMCs. These receptors originate from a man aged 30 to 39 in good health and CMV-seronegative. CDR3s include the opening cysteine and the closing phenylalanine or tryptophan. D genes are given only for firm matches. Size tells how often a clone was seen (once, few, many) or the class of an expanded clone, and some rows leave it out.

v_gene	abundance	d_gene	j_gene	CDR3aa	CDR3nt
TRBV9	few	NA	TRBJ2-7	CASSVDPQGGYEQYF	TGTGCCAGCAGCGTAGACCCCCAGGGAGGATACGAGCAGTACTTC
TRBV5-6	once	NA	TRBJ2-2	CASSLFSLNTGELFF	TGTGCCAGCAGCTTGTTTAGCCTTAACACCGGGGAGCTGTTTTTT
TRBV4-1	NA	NA	TRBJ2-1	CASSQDPRNEQFF	TGCGCCAGCAGCCAAGACCCCCGCAATGAGCAGTTCTTC
TRBV11-2	NA	TRBD1	TRBJ2-7	CASSRGDRTPYEQYF	TGTGCCAGCAGCAGGGGGGACAGGACCCCCTACGAGCAGTACTTC
TRBV28	NA	NA	TRBJ1-5	CASSSYAGSGNQPQHF	TGTGCCAGCAGTTCGTATGCGGGGTCGGGCAATCAGCCCCAGCATTTT
TRBV6-6	NA	TRBD1	TRBJ1-3	CASRPDRDISGNTIYF	TGTGCCAGCAGACCCGACAGGGATATCTCTGGAAACACCATATATTTT
TRBV2	NA	TRBD2	TRBJ2-5	CASSDRSGGPRFSETQYF	TGTGCCAGCAGTGATCGAAGCGGGGGGCCTAGGTTCAGCGAGACCCAGTACTTC
TRBV5-1	NA	TRBD2	TRBJ2-7	CASSLPSSGGSSYEQYF	TGCGCCAGCAGCCTCCCCTCTAGCGGAGGGAGCTCCTACGAGCAGTACTTC
TRBV27	once	TRBD1	TRBJ1-3	CASWARGRGDTIYF	TGTGCCAGCTGGGCCAGGGGGCGCGGGGACACCATATATTTT
TRBV2	NA	TRBD1	TRBJ1-1	CASRGTVMNTEAFF	TGTGCCAGCAGAGGGACAGTCATGAACACTGAAGCTTTCTTT
TRBV29-1	NA	NA	TRBJ2-7	CSVVDTDSYEQYF	TGCAGCGTTGTGGACACGGACTCCTACGAGCAGTACTTC
TRBV18	NA	TRBD1	TRBJ2-7	CASSHGTGSMVSYEQYF	TGTGCCAGCTCACACGGGACAGGCTCGATGGTTTCCTACGAGCAGTACTTC
TRBV7-3	NA	NA	TRBJ1-5	CASSYQQGKGDQPQHF	TGTGCCAGCAGCTACCAACAGGGTAAGGGAGATCAGCCCCAGCATTTT
TRBV2	NA	TRBD2	TRBJ2-5	CASSAGGARETQYF	TGTGCCAGCAGTGCCGGGGGGGCGAGGGAGACCCAGTACTTC
TRBV28	NA	NA	TRBJ1-5	CASSPERGREQPQHF	TGTGCCAGCAGTCCCGAAAGGGGCAGGGAACAGCCCCAGCATTTT
TRBV28	few	NA	TRBJ1-4	CALRGIGEKLFF	TGTGCCTTAAGGGGGATTGGGGAAAAACTGTTTTTT
TRBV7-9	NA	NA	TRBJ2-1	CASSLITVGEQFF	TGTGCCAGCAGCTTAATAACGGTCGGTGAGCAGTTCTTC
TRBV5-1	NA	NA	TRBJ2-7	CASSWSSYEQYF	TGCGCCAGCAGCTGGAGTTCCTACGAGCAGTACTTC
TRBV13	few	TRBD1	TRBJ1-1	CASSLNRGEAFF	TGTGCCAGCAGCTTAAACAGGGGCGAAGCTTTCTTT
TRBV11-3	NA	TRBD1	TRBJ2-1	CASSLDGDRGEQFF	TGTGCCAGCAGCTTAGATGGGGACAGGGGAGAGCAGTTCTTC
TRBV28	NA	NA	TRBJ2-3	CASSPPSQVRVRDTQYF	TGTGCCAGCAGCCCCCCGTCCCAGGTCAGGGTTAGGGATACGCAGTATTTT
TRBV11-2	NA	NA	TRBJ2-7	CASSLGLTNEQYF	TGTGCCAGCAGTCTTGGGCTAACCAACGAGCAGTACTTC
TRBV5-6	NA	NA	TRBJ2-6	CASSLGVSGANGLTF	TGTGCCAGCAGCTTGGGGGTTTCTGGGGCCAACGGCCTGACTTTC
TRBV28	few	NA	TRBJ1-4	CASSPGGGTNEKLFF	TGTGCCAGCAGCCCCGGGGGAGGGACTAATGAAAAACTGTTTTTT
TRBV29-1	NA	TRBD2	TRBJ2-3	CSVSGGSADTQYF	TGCAGCGTTAGCGGGGGGTCAGCAGATACGCAGTATTTT
TRBV27	NA	NA	TRBJ2-3	CASSGAGRQGTDTQYF	TGTGCCAGCAGTGGGGCGGGTCGGCAGGGGACAGATACGCAGTATTTT
TRBV7-2	NA	TRBD2	TRBJ2-5	CASSRDSSGETQYF	TGTGCCAGCAGCCGAGATTCTAGCGGCGAGACCCAGTACTTC
TRBV5-6	NA	TRBD2	TRBJ2-3	CASSLVAGGLTDTQYF	TGTGCCAGCAGCTTGGTAGCGGGGGGCCTCACAGATACGCAGTATTTT
TRBV28	NA	TRBD1	TRBJ1-2	CASTPQWGQAPWGYTF	TGTGCCAGCACCCCCCAGTGGGGACAGGCGCCTTGGGGCTACACCTTC
TRBV6-4	once	TRBD2	TRBJ2-3	CASSRRLASTDTQYF	TGTGCCAGCAGTCGAAGACTAGCGAGCACAGATACGCAGTATTTT
TRBV10-2	NA	NA	TRBJ2-5	CASSGSSRQETQYF	TGCGCCAGCAGTGGGTCCTCCCGCCAAGAGACCCAGTACTTC
TRBV4-2	once	NA	TRBJ1-2	CASSPDLDGTSDYGYTF	TGTGCCAGCAGCCCAGACCTTGACGGGACATCTGACTATGGCTACACCTTC
TRBV25-1	NA	NA	TRBJ2-5	CASSGTGRSRETQYF	TGTGCCAGCTCTGGAACAGGGAGATCTCGGGAGACCCAGTACTTC
TRBV28	NA	NA	TRBJ1-1	CASSLQGSYTEAFF	TGTGCCAGCAGCCTACAGGGTTCGTACACTGAAGCTTTCTTT
TRBV6-5	NA	NA	TRBJ2-2	CASSYSEGAGELFF	TGTGCCAGCAGTTACTCAGAGGGGGCCGGGGAGCTGTTTTTT
TRBV28	NA	NA	TRBJ2-5	CASSQSFGGVETQYF	TGTGCCAGCAGCCAATCCTTCGGGGGAGTAGAGACCCAGTACTTC
TRBV28	NA	NA	TRBJ1-1	CASSSLGAVNTEAFF	TGTGCCAGCAGTTCCCTGGGGGCGGTGAACACTGAAGCTTTCTTT
TRBV2	NA	NA	TRBJ1-2	CASSAQVGYGYTF	TGTGCCAGCAGTGCCCAGGTCGGCTATGGCTACACCTTC
TRBV28	once	NA	TRBJ2-7	CASSFISGIMVYEQYF	TGTGCCAGCAGTTTCATATCCGGGATAATGGTCTACGAGCAGTACTTC
TRBV9	once	TRBD1	TRBJ1-1	CASSVSERGLTEAFF	TGTGCCAGCAGCGTATCTGAAAGGGGGCTCACTGAAGCTTTCTTT
TRBV10-1	NA	NA	TRBJ2-2	CASSDFQAGSTGELFF	TGCGCCAGCAGTGACTTCCAGGCGGGTAGCACCGGGGAGCTGTTTTTT
TRBV7-8	NA	NA	TRBJ2-5	CASSFIVQETQYF	TGTGCCAGCAGCTTCATTGTGCAAGAGACCCAGTACTTC
TRBV9	NA	TRBD2	TRBJ2-1	CASSVWTSGLHEQFF	TGTGCCAGCAGCGTCTGGACTAGCGGACTGCATGAGCAGTTCTTC
TRBV27	NA	NA	TRBJ2-5	CASTPTGASVETQYF	TGTGCCAGCACCCCGACAGGCGCTTCCGTCGAGACCCAGTACTTC
TRBV7-9	NA	NA	TRBJ1-1	CASSLALETNNEAFF	TGTGCCAGCAGCTTAGCGCTTGAGACAAACAATGAAGCTTTCTTT
TRBV28	NA	NA	TRBJ2-2	CALKAGVTGELFF	TGTGCCTTAAAGGCAGGGGTCACCGGGGAGCTGTTTTTT
TRBV28	NA	TRBD1	TRBJ2-1	CASSRTGGSFEQFF	TGTGCCAGCAGTCGGACAGGGGGAAGCTTTGAGCAGTTCTTC
TRBV29-1	NA	NA	TRBJ1-4	CSVGGLNEKLFF	TGCAGCGTTGGAGGGTTGAATGAAAAACTGTTTTTT
TRBV7-2	NA	NA	TRBJ1-2	CASSLGRNYGYTF	TGTGCCAGCAGCTTAGGCAGGAACTATGGCTACACCTTC
TRBV5-1	once	TRBD1	TRBJ2-5	CASSPGQGETQYF	TGCGCCAGCAGCCCTGGACAGGGGGAGACCCAGTACTTC
TRBV7-8	NA	NA	TRBJ2-7	CASSLGDYEQYF	TGTGCCAGCAGCTTAGGAGATTACGAGCAGTACTTC
TRBV19	NA	TRBD1	TRBJ1-5	CASSIVEGAGQPQHF	TGTGCCAGTAGTATAGTGGAGGGGGCTGGGCAGCCCCAGCATTTT
TRBV28	NA	TRBD2	TRBJ2-3	CASKTSGETDTQYF	TGTGCCAGCAAGACTAGCGGGGAAACAGATACGCAGTATTTT
TRBV30	NA	TRBD2	TRBJ2-3	CAWSVRGSGSFVDTQYF	TGTGCCTGGAGTGTACGGGGTAGCGGGAGTTTCGTGGATACGCAGTATTTT
TRBV7-2	once	NA	TRBJ2-7	CASSLQGYEQYF	TGTGCCAGCAGCCTACAGGGCTACGAGCAGTACTTC
TRBV5-4	medium-sized	TRBD2	TRBJ2-7	CASSSAGVYEQYF	TGTGCCAGCAGCTCAGCGGGAGTCTACGAGCAGTACTTC
TRBV6-1	NA	NA	TRBJ2-1	CASSEIAGGLAGPGGQFF	TGTGCCAGCAGTGAAATTGCTGGGGGACTGGCGGGGCCCGGTGGGCAGTTCTTC
TRBV6-5	NA	NA	TRBJ2-5	CASRRGGGKTQYF	TGTGCCAGCAGAAGAGGGGGGGGGAAGACCCAGTACTTC
TRBV5-4	NA	NA	TRBJ2-7	CASSLRESYEQYF	TGTGCCAGCAGCTTGCGGGAGTCGTACGAGCAGTACTTC
TRBV25-1	NA	TRBD1	TRBJ2-7	CASSPGWTGYAYEQYF	TGTGCCAGCAGTCCCGGTTGGACAGGGTATGCCTACGAGCAGTACTTC